The T cell receptor (beta chain) described here comes from a study of blood T cells in healthy people across ages. About the study: With template switching, about one barcoded beta molecule was captured per two T cells. Study results and limitations: Aged donors had fewer naive CD4+ cells and lower diversity than long-lived donors. From one million sequenced T cells, diversity estimates were lower bounds.

V lost 0 bases to trimming and J lost 6 bases, with 12 bases between them. Germline V lookup: CDR1 SGHVT, CDR2 SQSDAQ. The CDR3 has 14 residues. This clonotype was seen at least ten times. Antigen unknown. A J-beta primer mix and a sample-barcoded 5' primer were used in a second PCR of about 6 to 12 cycles. The template-switch adaptor, which had 12 random nucleotides, put a tag on each cDNA molecule. One entry per CDR3 protein results from TCRdb running MiXCR on the 5' RACE reads. Here the sample spans 700,000 to 1,000,000 distinct CDR3 sequences, 44% being singletons. Sample: blood. The chain recombines TRBV7-4 with TRBJ2-7; D is unclear. This TCR was recovered from a man aged 55 to 70 in good health. CDR3 DNA sequence: TGTGCCAGCAGCTTAGCGCTTCGGCAGTGCGAGCAGTACTTC. This encodes CASSLALRQCEQYF.